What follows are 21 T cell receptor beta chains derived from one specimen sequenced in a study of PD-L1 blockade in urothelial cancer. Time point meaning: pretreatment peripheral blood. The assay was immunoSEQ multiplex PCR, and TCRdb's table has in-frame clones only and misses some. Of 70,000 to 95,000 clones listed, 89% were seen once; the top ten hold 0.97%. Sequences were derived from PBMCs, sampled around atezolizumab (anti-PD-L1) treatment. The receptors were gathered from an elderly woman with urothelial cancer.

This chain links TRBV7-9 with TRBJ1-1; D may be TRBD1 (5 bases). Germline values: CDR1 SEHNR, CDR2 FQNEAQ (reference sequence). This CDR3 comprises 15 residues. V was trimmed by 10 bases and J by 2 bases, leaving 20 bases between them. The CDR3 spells CATRKPETANTEAFF. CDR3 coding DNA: TGTGCCACCAGGAAACCAGAGACAGCCAACACTGAAGCTTTCTTT.

The CDR3 coding sequence is TGTGCCAGTAGTATCGGACAGGGGGCTCCCCGGAGTGAAGCTTTCTTT. Its translation: CASSIGQGAPRSEAFF. V gene TRBV19 combines with J gene TRBJ1-1; TRBD1 agrees at 11 bases. The CDR3 spans 16 residues. J was trimmed by 7 bases and V by 3 bases; bases with no gene match: 10. Germline V gene data show CDR1 as LNHDA and CDR2 as SQIVND (reference sequence).

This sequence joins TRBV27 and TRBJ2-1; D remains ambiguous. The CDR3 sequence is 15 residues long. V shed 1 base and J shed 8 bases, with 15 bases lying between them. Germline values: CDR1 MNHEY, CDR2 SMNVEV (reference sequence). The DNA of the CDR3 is TGTGCCAGCAGTTTATTACTACCCTCAGTCGATGAGCAGTTCTTC. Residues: CASSLLLPSVDEQFF.

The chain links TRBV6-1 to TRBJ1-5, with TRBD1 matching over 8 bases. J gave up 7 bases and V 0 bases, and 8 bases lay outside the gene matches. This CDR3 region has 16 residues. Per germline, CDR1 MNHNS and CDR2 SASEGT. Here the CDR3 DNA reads TGTGCCAGCAGTGAAGCCCTTACAGGGGGATGGCAGCCCCAGCATTTT. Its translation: CASSEALTGGWQPQHF.

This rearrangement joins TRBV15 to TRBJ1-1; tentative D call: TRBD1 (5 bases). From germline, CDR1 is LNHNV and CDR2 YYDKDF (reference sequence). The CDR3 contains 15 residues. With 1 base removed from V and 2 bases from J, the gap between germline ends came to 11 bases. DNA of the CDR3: TGTGCCACCAGCAGAGGCCGGGGGGTCAACACTGAAGCTTTCTTT. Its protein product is CATSRGRGVNTEAFF.

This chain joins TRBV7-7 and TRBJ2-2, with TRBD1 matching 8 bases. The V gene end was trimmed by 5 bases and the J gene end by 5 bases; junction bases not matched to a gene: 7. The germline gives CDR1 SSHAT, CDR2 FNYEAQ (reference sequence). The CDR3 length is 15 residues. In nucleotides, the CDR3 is TGTGCCAGCAGCCCCTTCGGACAGGGTACCGGGGAGCTGTTTTTT. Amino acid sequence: CASSPFGQGTGELFF.

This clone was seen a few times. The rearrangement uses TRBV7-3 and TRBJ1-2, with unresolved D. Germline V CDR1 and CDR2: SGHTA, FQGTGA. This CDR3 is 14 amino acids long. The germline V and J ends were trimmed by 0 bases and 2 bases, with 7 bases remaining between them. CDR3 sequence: CASSLTPQNYGYTF. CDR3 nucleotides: TGTGCCAGCAGCTTAACTCCGCAGAACTATGGCTACACCTTC.

CDR3 nucleotide sequence: TGTGCCAGCAGCCAAGGGGGACTTGATAGCAATCAGCCCCAGCATTTT. It codes for CASSQGGLDSNQPQHF. The chain recombines TRBV4-2 with TRBJ1-5, with D possibly being TRBD1 (5 bases). Germline V gene data show CDR1 as LGHNA and CDR2 as YNFKEQ. This CDR3 comprises 16 residues. Trimming cost V 1 base and J 0 bases, with 10 bases left between them.

The CDR3: CASSQLPGQGYGYTF. CDR3 DNA sequence: TGCGCCAGCAGCCAACTCCCGGGACAGGGATATGGCTACACCTTC. This chain joins TRBV4-1 and TRBJ1-2; 9 positions agree with TRBD1. The germline V gene encodes CDR1 MGHRA and CDR2 YSYEKL. The trim removed 2 bases at V and 5 bases at J, leaving 6 bases unmatched. The CDR3 spans 15 residues.

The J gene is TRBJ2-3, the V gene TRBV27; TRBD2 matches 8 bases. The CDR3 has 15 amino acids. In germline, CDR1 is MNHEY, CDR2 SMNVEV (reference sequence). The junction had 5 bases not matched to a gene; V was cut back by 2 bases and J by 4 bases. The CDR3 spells CASSLSGSSADTQYF. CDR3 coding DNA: TGTGCCAGCAGTTTAAGCGGGAGTTCTGCAGATACGCAGTATTTT.

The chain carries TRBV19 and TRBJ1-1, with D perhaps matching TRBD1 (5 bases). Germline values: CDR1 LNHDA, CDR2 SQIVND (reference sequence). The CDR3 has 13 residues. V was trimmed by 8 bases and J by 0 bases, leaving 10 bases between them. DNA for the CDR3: TGTGCCAGTGCGACGGACATGAACACTGAAGCTTTCTTT. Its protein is CASATDMNTEAFF.

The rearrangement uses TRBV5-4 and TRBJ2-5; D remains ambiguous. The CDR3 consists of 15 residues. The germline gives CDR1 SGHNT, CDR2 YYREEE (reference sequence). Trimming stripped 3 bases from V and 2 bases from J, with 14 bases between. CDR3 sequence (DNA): TGTGCCAGCAGCTCCTATGGCGGCAGACAAGAGACCCAGTACTTC. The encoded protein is CASSSYGGRQETQYF.

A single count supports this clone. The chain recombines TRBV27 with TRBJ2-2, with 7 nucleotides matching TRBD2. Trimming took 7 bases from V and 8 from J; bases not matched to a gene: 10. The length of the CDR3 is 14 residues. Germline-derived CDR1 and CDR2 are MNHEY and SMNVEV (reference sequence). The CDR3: CASTRASGRGELFF. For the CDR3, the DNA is TGTGCCAGCACCAGGGCTAGCGGTCGAGGGGAGCTGTTTTTT.

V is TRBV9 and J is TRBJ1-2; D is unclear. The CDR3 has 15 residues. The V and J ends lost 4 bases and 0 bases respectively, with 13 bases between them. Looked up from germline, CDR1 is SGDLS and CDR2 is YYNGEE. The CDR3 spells CASSPRAGSNYGYTF. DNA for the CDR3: TGTGCCAGCAGCCCCCGTGCGGGCTCTAACTATGGCTACACCTTC.

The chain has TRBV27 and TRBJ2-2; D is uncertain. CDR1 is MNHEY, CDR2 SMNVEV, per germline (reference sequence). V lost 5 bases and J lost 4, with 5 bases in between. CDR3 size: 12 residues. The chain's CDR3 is CASSLITGELFF. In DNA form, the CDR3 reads TGTGCCAGCAGTCTAATCACCGGGGAGCTGTTTTTT.

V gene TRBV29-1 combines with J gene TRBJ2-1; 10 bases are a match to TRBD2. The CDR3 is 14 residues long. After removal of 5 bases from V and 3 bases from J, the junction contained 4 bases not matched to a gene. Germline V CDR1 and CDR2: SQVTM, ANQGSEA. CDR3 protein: CSVPTSGNYNEQFF. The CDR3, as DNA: TGCAGCGTTCCTACTAGCGGGAACTACAATGAGCAGTTCTTC.

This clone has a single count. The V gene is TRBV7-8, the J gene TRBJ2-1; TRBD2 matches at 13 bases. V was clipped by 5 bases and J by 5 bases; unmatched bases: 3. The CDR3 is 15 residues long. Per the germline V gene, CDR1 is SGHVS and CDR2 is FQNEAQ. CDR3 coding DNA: TGTGCCAGCAGCGTACTAGCGGGAGGGCACAATGAGCAGTTCTTC. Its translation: CASSVLAGGHNEQFF.

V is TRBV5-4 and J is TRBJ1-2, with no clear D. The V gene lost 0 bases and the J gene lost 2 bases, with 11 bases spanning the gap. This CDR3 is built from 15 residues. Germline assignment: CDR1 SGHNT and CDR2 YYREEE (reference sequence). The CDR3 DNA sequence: TGTGCCAGCAGCTTGGCCGGGAGAGAAAACTATGGCTACACCTTC. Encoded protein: CASSLAGRENYGYTF.

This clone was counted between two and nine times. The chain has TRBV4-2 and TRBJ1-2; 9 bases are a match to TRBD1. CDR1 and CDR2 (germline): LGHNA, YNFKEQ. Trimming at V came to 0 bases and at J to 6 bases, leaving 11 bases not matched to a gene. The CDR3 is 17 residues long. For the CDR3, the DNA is TGTGCCAGCAGCCAAGATAGTACAGGGGGCTCATACAATGGCTACACCTTC. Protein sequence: CASSQDSTGGSYNGYTF.

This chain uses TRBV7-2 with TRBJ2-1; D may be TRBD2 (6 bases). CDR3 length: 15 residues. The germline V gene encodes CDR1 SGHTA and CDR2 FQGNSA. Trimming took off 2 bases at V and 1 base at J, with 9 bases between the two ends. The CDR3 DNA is TGTGCCAGCAGCTTACAGGCGGGGTCCTACAATGAGCAGTTCTTC. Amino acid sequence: CASSLQAGSYNEQFF.

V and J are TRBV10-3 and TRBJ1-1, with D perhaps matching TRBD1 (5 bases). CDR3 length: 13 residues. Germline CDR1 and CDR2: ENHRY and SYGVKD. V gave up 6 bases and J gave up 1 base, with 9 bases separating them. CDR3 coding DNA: TGTGCCATCAGGGACACACCGAACACTGAAGCTTTCTTT. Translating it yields CAIRDTPNTEAFF.